The 9 T cell receptor beta chains reported below all come from one sample, sequenced in a study of cytomegalovirus exposure and HLA in healthy donors. Amplification used 60 Vbeta primers and 13 Jbeta primers. Produced via immunoSEQ multiplex PCR; TCRdb's table is partial and in-frame only. The repertoire holds approximately 190,000 clones, with around 86% as singletons. The sample was PBMCs. The receptors here all came from a man aged 25-45 years in good health and CMV-seronegative.

V usage is TRBV27 and J usage is TRBJ2-1; 7 bases are shared with TRBD2. Trimming removed 3 bases from V and 5 bases from J; junction bases left unmatched: 4. The germline V gene has CDR1 MNHEY and CDR2 SMNVEV (reference sequence). The CDR3 spans 14 residues. The DNA of the CDR3 is TGTGCCAGCAGTTTTTTCGGGGGGAACAATGAGCAGTTCTTC. Translating it yields CASSFFGGNNEQFF.

A single count supports this clone. This chain joins TRBV14 and TRBJ2-3, with 10 positions matching TRBD2. CDR3 length: 16 residues. J was trimmed by 0 bases and V by 2 bases; bases with no gene match: 2. From germline, CDR1 is SGHDN and CDR2 FVKESK. In DNA, the CDR3 is TGTGCCAGCAGCCAACTAGCGGGGGCCAGCACAGATACGCAGTATTTT. It specifies CASSQLAGASTDTQYF. Complete variable domain (other parts from reference TRBV14 and TRBJ2-3): EAGVTQFPSHSVIEKGQTVTLRCDPISGHDNLYWYRRVMGKEIKFLLHFVKESKQDESGMPNNRFLAERTGGTYSTLKVQPAELEDSGVYFCASSQLAGASTDTQYFGPGTRLTVL.

This clone was counted a single time. One end of the junction fails to match germline, which may point to a read error. CDR3 loop: CASSPPRTGENIGSGVNVLTF. The CDR3 region has the DNA TGCGCCAGCAGCCCACCCCGGACAGGGGAAAATATTGGATCTGGGGTCAACGTCCTGACTTTC. This chain joins TRBV4-1 and TRBJ2-6; 9 bases fit TRBD1. This CDR3 has 21 amino acids. Germline CDR1 is MGHRA and CDR2 is YSYEKL.

The J gene is TRBJ1-5, the V gene TRBV6-1; no clear D gene. The CDR3 runs 13 residues. Looked up from germline, CDR1 is MNHNS and CDR2 is SASEGT. The germline V and J ends were trimmed by 6 bases and 6 bases, with 12 bases remaining between them. The CDR3 DNA reads as TGTGCCAGCAGCCCCGAGAGGATTCAGCCCCAGCATTTT. As protein: CASSPERIQPQHF.

The chain employs TRBV4-2 and TRBJ2-7; D may be TRBD2 (6 bases). Germline CDR1 is LGHNA and CDR2 is YNFKEQ. The length of the CDR3 is 15 residues. V was pared by 6 bases and J by 0 bases, with 15 bases between. CDR3 DNA sequence: TGTGCCAGCAGTCCTCGGGACTTTAGCTCCTACGAGCAGTACTTC. Its protein is CASSPRDFSSYEQYF.

This clone was picked up one time. The genes are TRBV11-2 and TRBJ2-1, with 9 bases lining up with TRBD2. This CDR3 has 15 amino acids. In germline, CDR1 is SGHAT, CDR2 FQNNGV. V lost 1 base, J lost 7 bases, and 5 bases stayed unmatched. CDR3 sequence: CASSLGFSGRNEQFF. CDR3 bases: TGTGCCAGCAGCTTAGGGTTTAGCGGGAGAAATGAGCAGTTCTTC.

This chain links TRBV5-5 with TRBJ1-2, with 8 bases that match TRBD1. The CDR3 contains 17 residues. Germline-derived CDR1 and CDR2 are SGHKS and YYEKEE (reference sequence). The V segment lost 4 bases and the J segment 5 bases; nucleotides outside the gene matches: 16. In nucleotides, the CDR3 is TGTGCCAGCAGCCTGCCGATTCTCGGACAGGGTTTTTATGGCTACACCTTC. It yields the protein CASSLPILGQGFYGYTF.

The V gene is TRBV11-2, the J gene TRBJ1-5; TRBD1 might be the D (6 bases). Deletions cut 8 bases from V and 5 bases from J, with 13 bases between. This CDR3 is 13 amino acids long. CDR1 and CDR2 from the germline V gene are SGHAT and FQNNGV. CDR3 region: CASRGHPYQPQHF. The CDR3 DNA reads as TGTGCCAGCCGGGGACACCCCTATCAGCCCCAGCATTTT.

This chain links TRBV2 with TRBJ1-5; 8 nucleotides agree with TRBD1. Per germline, CDR1 SNHLY and CDR2 FYNNEI. The CDR3 loop spans 17 amino acids. V lost 4 bases to trimming and J lost 6 bases; unmatched junction nucleotides: 14. The CDR3 here is CASSGGRGRKVTQPQHF. In DNA, the CDR3 is TGTGCCAGCAGTGGGGGCAGGGGGCGCAAGGTGACTCAGCCCCAGCATTTT.